Sequencing of this T cell receptor beta chain was carried out in a study of radiotherapy plus CTLA-4 blockade in lung cancer (dated by TCRdb to between 2018 and 2020). For the wider study: Objective responses were observed in about a sixth of enrolled patients, and disease control was achieved in 25% to 40%. What the authors observed across the whole study: The strongest predictors of response, as reported, were early dynamic changes in blood T cell clones along with a rise in serum interferon-beta after radiation. After treatment with radiotherapy and ipilimumab, TCR clones that originated in tumors expanded in peripheral blood.

The CDR3, cysteine through phenylalanine, is 14 amino acids long. The CDR3 DNA has 42 bases and is translated from base 1. V loses 3 bases of germline sequence and J loses 4 bases, and the interval between the two ends is 12 bases. The CDR1 and CDR2 encoded by the germline V gene (reference sequence) are LNHDA and SQIVND. About this clone itself: There is no known antigen for this receptor. No much larger clonotype is one base removed from it; base qualities were not supplied.

Focal radiation therapy combined with CTLA-4 blockade (ipilimumab) was tested in patients with chemo-refractory metastatic non-small-cell lung cancer. Library preparation was by the immunoSEQ multiplex PCR assay. The table was pulled from immuneACCESS by TCRdb, which kept in-frame rearrangements only. Such tables lose some clones; where checked, under half of the loss comes from unresolved V genes, and the rest has no known cause. For this sample the table gives 55,000 to 75,000 clones, of which approximately 76% were detected only once. The top ten hold about 17% of the sample. This TCR was sampled from a human donor with non-small cell lung cancer whose response to radiotherapy plus ipilimumab could not be evaluated. Some clones in this sample may be carry-over from other donors' samples. The chain uses TRBV19 and TRBJ1-2; TRBD1 is a weak D gene call, 6 bases matching. Sequencing was performed on peripheral blood, taken from a patient treated with radiotherapy plus ipilimumab. DNA sequence: TGTGCCAGTAGTATCCCCGCAGGGGTCTATGGCTACACCTTC. Its protein is CASSIPAGVYGYTF.